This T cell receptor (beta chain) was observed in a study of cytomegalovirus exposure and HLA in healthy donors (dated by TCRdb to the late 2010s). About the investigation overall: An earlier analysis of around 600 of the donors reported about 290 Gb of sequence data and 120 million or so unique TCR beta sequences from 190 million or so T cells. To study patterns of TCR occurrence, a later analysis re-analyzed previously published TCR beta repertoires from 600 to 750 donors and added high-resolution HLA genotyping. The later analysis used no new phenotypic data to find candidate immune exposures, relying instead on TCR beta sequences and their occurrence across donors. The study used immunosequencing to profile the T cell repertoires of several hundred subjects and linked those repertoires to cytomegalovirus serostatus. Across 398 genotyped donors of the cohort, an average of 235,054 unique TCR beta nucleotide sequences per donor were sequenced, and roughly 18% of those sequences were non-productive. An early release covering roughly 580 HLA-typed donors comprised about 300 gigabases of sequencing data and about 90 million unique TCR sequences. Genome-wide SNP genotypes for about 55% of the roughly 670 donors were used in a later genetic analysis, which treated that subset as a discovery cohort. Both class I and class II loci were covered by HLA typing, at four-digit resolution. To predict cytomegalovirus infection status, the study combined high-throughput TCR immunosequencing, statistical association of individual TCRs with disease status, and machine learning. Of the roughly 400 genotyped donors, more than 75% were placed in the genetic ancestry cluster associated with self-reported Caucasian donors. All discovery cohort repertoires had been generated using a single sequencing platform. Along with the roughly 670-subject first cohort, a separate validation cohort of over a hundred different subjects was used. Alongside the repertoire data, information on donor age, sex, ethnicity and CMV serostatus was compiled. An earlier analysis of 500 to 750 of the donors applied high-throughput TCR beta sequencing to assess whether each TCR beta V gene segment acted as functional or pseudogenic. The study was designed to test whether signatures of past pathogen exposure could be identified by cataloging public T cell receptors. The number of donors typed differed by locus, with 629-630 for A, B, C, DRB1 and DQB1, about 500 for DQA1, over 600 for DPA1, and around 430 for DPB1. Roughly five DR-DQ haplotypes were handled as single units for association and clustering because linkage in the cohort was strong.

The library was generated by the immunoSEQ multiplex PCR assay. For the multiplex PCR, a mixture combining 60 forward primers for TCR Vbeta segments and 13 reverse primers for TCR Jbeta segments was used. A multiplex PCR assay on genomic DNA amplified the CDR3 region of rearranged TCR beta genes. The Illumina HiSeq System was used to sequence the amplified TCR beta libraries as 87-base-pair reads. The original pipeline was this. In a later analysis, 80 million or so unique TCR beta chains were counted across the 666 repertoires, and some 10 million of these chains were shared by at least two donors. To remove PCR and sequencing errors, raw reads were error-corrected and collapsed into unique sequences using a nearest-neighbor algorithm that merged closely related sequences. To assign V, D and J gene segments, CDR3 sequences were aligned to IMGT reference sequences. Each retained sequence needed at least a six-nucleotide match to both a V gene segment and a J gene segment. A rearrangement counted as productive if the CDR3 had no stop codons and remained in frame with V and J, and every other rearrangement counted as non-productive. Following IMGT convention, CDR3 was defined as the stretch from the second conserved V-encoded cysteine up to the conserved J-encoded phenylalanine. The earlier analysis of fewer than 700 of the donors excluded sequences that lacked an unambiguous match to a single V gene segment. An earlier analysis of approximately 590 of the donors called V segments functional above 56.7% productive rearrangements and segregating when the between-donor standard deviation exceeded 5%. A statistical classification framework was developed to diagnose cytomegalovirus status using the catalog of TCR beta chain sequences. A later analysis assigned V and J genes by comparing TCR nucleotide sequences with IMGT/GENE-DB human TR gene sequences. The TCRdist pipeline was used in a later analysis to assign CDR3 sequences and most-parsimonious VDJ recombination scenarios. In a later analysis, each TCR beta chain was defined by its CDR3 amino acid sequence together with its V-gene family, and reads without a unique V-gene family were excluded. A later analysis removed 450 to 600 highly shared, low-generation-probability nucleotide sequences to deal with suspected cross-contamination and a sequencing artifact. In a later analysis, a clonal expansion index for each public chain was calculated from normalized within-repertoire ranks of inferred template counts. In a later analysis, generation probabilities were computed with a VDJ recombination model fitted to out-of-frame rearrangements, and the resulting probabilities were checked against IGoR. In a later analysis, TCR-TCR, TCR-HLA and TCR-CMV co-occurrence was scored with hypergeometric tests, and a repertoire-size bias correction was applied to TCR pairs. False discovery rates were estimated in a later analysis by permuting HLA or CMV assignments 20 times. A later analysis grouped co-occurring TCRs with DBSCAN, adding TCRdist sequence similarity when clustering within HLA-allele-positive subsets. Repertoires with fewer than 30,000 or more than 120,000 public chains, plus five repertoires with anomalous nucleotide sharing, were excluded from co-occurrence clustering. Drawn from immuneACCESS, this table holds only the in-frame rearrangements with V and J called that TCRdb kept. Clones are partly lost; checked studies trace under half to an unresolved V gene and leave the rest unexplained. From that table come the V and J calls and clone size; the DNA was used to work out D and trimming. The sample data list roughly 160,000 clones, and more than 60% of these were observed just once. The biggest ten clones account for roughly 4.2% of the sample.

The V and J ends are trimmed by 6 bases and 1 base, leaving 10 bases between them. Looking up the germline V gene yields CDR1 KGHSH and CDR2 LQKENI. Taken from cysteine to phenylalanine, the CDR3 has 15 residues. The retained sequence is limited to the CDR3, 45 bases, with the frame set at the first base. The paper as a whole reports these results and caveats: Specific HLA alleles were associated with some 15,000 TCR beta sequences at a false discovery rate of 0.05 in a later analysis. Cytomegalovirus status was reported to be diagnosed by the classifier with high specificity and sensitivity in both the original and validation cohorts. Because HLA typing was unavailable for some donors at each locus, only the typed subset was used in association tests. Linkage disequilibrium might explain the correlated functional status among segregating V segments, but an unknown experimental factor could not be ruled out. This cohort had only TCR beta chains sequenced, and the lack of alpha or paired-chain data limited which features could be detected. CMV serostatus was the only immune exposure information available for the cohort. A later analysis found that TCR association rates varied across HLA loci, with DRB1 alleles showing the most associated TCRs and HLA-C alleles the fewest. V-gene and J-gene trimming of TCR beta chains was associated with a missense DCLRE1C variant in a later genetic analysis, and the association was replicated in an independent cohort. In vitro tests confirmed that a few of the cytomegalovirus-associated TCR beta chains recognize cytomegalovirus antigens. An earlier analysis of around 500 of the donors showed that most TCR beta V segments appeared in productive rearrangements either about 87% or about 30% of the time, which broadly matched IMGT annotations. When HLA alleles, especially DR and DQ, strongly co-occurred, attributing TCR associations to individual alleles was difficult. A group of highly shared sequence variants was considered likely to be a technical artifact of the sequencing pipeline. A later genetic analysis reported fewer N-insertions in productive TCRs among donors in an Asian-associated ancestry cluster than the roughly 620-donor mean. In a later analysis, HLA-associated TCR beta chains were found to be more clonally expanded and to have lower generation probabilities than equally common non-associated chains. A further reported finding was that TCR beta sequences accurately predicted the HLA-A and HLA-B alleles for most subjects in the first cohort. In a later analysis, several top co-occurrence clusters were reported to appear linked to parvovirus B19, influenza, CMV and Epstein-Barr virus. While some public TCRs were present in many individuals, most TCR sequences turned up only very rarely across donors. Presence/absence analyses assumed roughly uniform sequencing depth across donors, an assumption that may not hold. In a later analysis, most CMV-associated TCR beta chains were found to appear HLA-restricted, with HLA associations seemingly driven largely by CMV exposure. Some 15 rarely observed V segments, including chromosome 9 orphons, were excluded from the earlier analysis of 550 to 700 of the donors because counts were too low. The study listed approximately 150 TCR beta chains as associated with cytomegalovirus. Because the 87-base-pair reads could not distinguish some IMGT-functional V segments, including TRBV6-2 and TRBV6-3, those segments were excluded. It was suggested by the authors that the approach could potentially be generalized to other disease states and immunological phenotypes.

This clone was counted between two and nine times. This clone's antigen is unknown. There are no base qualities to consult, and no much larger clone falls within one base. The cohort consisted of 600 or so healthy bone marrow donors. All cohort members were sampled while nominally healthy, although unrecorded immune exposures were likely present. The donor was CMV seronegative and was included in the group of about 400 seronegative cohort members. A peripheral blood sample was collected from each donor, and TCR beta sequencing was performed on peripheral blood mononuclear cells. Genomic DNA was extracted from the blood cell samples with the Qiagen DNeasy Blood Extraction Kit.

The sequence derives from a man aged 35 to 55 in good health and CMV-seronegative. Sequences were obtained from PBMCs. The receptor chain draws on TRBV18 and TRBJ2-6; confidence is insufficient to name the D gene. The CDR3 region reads CASSNRDSGANVLTF. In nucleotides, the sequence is TGTGCCAGCTCTAATAGAGATTCTGGGGCCAACGTCCTGACTTTC.